Following are 15 T cell receptor beta chains from one sample sequenced in a study of PD-1 blockade in classical Hodgkin lymphoma. Sequenced by immunoSEQ multiplex PCR; TCRdb stores in-frame clones only, minus some. The sample has under 110,000 clones; about 89% are singletons. Following autologous stem cell transplantation, relapse occurred in every patient, and exposure to brentuximab vedotin varied. Specimen: peripheral blood mononuclear cells (PBMCs), collected before the second cycle of nivolumab. These receptors were taken from a human donor with classical Hodgkin lymphoma.

This clone was detected only once. V and J are TRBV7-9 and TRBJ2-7, with 11 bases that match TRBD1. Looked up from germline, CDR1 is SEHNR and CDR2 is FQNEAQ (reference sequence). The CDR3 has 18 amino acids. V lost 3 bases and J lost 5; bases outside the gene matches: 15. In DNA form, the CDR3 reads TGTGCCAGCAGCTTCGGGACAGGGGGGGTTGTAGAGTGGGACGAGCAGTACTTC. Translation: CASSFGTGGVVEWDEQYF. Full variable domain (rest looked up from reference TRBV7-9 and TRBJ2-7): DTGVSQNPRHKITKRGQNVTFRCDPISEHNRLYWYRQTLGQGPEFLTYFQNEAQLEKSRLLSDRFSAERPKGSFSTLEIQRTEQGDSAMYLCASSFGTGGVVEWDEQYFGPGTRLTVT.

V and J are TRBV6-9 and TRBJ2-2, with 15 bases lining up with TRBD2. CDR1 is MNHGY and CDR2 is SVAAGI in the germline V gene. There are 18 residues in the CDR3. Losses at the gene ends were 8 bases for V and 2 bases for J; bases not matched to a gene: 9. CDR3 nucleotides: TGTGCCAGCCCCCCCCGGACTAGCGGGGGGGCCAACACCGGGGAGCTGTTTTTT. This sequence encodes CASPPRTSGGANTGELFF.

The chain links TRBV10-2 to TRBJ2-5; D gene unclear. This CDR3 is built from 16 residues. Germline V lookup: CDR1 WSHSY, CDR2 SAAADI. V gave up 2 bases and J gave up 2 bases, with 15 bases separating them. CDR3 DNA sequence: TGCGCCAGCAGTGAGCCTTCCGCAGGAAAGCAAGAGACCCAGTACTTC. Residues: CASSEPSAGKQETQYF.

The chain combines TRBV18 with TRBJ2-7; D unresolved. V was cut by 4 bases and J by 0 bases, with 4 bases left in between. The CDR3 has 12 residues. Germline V gene sequence: CDR1 KGHSH, CDR2 LQKENI. Here the CDR3 reads CASSQDSYEQYF. CDR3 DNA: TGTGCCAGCTCACAAGACTCCTACGAGCAGTACTTC.

This chain uses TRBV28 with TRBJ1-1; D gene uncertain. The germline gives CDR1 MDHEN, CDR2 SYDVKM. CDR3 length equals 14 residues. Trimming left V 4 bases short and J 1 base short, with 10 bases between. CDR3 sequence (DNA): TGTGCCAGCAGTTCAGGCCCGGGGAACACTGAAGCTTTCTTT. Protein: CASSSGPGNTEAFF.

The chain has TRBV28 and TRBJ2-2; possibly TRBD1 for D (6 bases). Trimming removed 5 bases from V and 13 bases from J, with 20 bases in between. The CDR3 has 14 amino acids. Looked up from germline, CDR1 is MDHEN and CDR2 is SYDVKM. The CDR3 spells CASSGGATRRGLFF. In DNA, the CDR3 is TGTGCCAGCAGTGGGGGCGCAACCCGCCGAGGGCTGTTTTTT.

The genes are TRBV19 and TRBJ1-5; D is perhaps TRBD1 (6 bases). The CDR3 consists of 16 residues. Trimming removed 5 bases at V and 0 bases at J, with 14 bases between. Germline assignment: CDR1 LNHDA and CDR2 SQIVND (reference sequence). CDR3 DNA: TGTGCCAGTAGTTATGGGGGACACAATAGCAATCAGCCCCAGCATTTT. The encoded protein is CASSYGGHNSNQPQHF.

In this sample, this clone turned up a few times. V gene TRBV25-1 combines with J gene TRBJ1-4, with 7 bases identical to TRBD1. The CDR3 has 12 residues. CDR1 is MGHDK, CDR2 SYGVNS, per germline. V dropped 7 bases and J dropped 8; count of bases not matched to a gene: 4. The CDR3 DNA is TGTGCCAGCATGACAGGGCGCGAAAAACTGTTTTTT. It translates to CASMTGREKLFF.

The chain joins TRBV7-9 to TRBJ1-1; D not resolved. CDR3 length: 11 residues. Looked up from germline, CDR1 is SEHNR and CDR2 is FQNEAQ (reference sequence). The V gene lost 0 bases and the J gene lost 7 bases, with 3 bases spanning the gap. This CDR3 is CASSLAGEAFF. The CDR3 coding sequence is TGTGCCAGCAGCTTAGCGGGTGAAGCTTTCTTT.

V and J are TRBV7-2 and TRBJ2-7, with no clear D. CDR1 and CDR2 from the germline V gene are SGHTA and FQGNSA. Trimming removed 1 base at V and 2 bases at J, with 3 bases between. This CDR3 has 12 amino acids. The CDR3 protein is CASSLVTYEQYF. Here the CDR3 DNA reads TGTGCCAGCAGCTTAGTGACCTACGAGCAGTACTTC.

The chain employs TRBV5-8 and TRBJ2-7; D not resolved. The V end lost 6 bases, the J end lost 6 bases, and 10 bases lay between the germline ends. Germline V gene sequence: CDR1 SGHTS, CDR2 YDEGEE. The CDR3 length is 11 residues. CDR3: CASTPGLEQYF. The CDR3 bases are TGTGCCAGCACCCCCGGTCTCGAGCAGTACTTC.

The rearrangement joins TRBV10-3 to TRBJ2-7, with 7 bases matching TRBD1. This CDR3 is built from 13 residues. V shed 6 bases and J 2 bases; nucleotides not matched to a gene: 4. CDR1 ENHRY and CDR2 SYGVKD come from the germline V gene. Here the CDR3 reads CAIRSDRAYEQYF. The CDR3 nucleotides read TGTGCCATCAGGAGCGACAGGGCCTACGAGCAGTACTTC.

The rearrangement joins TRBV5-4 to TRBJ1-1; the match to TRBD1 covers 7 bases. The trim removed 0 bases at V and 6 bases at J, leaving 5 bases unmatched. This CDR3 contains 14 residues. Germline V CDR1 and CDR2: SGHNT, YYREEE (reference sequence). DNA for the CDR3: TGTGCCAGCAGCTTGGGACAGGGAGGATCTGAAGCTTTCTTT. This translates into CASSLGQGGSEAFF.

The chain has TRBV5-1 and TRBJ1-4; D is uncertain. There are 14 residues in the CDR3. The V gene's germline CDR1 is SGHRS and CDR2 YFSETQ. V was trimmed by 5 bases and J by 5 bases, leaving 13 bases between them. Written as DNA, the CDR3 is TGCGCCAGCAGGGCAGACATGAACAATGAAAAACTGTTTTTT. It codes for CASRADMNNEKLFF.

The V and J genes are TRBV2 and TRBJ2-5; 9 nucleotides line up with TRBD2. Losses at the gene ends were 3 bases for V and 5 bases for J; bases not matched to a gene: 7. The germline V gene encodes CDR1 SNHLY and CDR2 FYNNEI. This CDR3 spans 15 amino acids. CDR3 in amino acids: CASSEQAGGVETQYF. CDR3 nucleotide sequence: TGTGCCAGCAGTGAGCAAGCGGGGGGCGTGGAGACCCAGTACTTC.